This TCR beta chain was captured in a study of OX40 agonist ivuxolimab in advanced cancers. Assay used: immunoSEQ multiplex PCR; TCRdb lists only in-frame clones, some missing. The sample has 50,000 or so clones, over 75% seen once; the top ten hold 0.75%. Trimming cost V 6 bases and J 0 bases; bases outside gene matches: 7. Looked up from germline, CDR1 is SGHTA and CDR2 is FQGTGA. CDR3 length: 15 amino acids. The source is an adult with an advanced solid tumor such as melanoma, head and neck, liver or kidney cancer. Material: CD4+ or CD8+ T cells sorted from blood, obtained in a trial of the OX40 agonist ivuxolimab. The V gene is TRBV7-3, the J gene TRBJ1-2, with 7 bases identical to TRBD1. As DNA, the CDR3 is TGTGCCAGCAGACGGGGACAGCACACTAACTATGGCTACACCTTC. It specifies CASRRGQHTNYGYTF. Variable domain in full (rest from reference TRBV7-3 and TRBJ1-2): GAGVSQTPSNKVTEKGKYVELRCDPISGHTALYWYRQSLGQGPEFLIYFQGTGAADDSGLPNDRFFAVRPEGSVSTLKIQRTERGDSAVYLCASRRGQHTNYGYTFGSGTRLTVV.